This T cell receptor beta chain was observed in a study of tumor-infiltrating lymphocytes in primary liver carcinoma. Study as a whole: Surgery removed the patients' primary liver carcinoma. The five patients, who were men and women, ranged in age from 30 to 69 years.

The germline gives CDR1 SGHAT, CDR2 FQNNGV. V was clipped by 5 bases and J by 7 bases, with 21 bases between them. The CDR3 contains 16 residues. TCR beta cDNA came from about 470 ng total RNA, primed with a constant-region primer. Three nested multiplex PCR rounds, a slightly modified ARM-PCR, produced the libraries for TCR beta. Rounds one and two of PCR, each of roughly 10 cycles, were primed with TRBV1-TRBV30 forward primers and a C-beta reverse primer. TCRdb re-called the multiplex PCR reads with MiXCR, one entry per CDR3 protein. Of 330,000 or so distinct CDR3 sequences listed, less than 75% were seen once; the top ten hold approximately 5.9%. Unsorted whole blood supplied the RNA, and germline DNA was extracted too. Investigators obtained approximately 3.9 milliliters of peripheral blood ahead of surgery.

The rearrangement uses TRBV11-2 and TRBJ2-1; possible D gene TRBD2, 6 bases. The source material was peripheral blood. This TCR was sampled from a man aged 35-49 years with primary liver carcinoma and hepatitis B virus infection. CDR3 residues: CASSRHTSRPYNEQFF. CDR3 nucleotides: TGTGCCAGCAGCCGACACACTAGCAGGCCTTATAATGAGCAGTTCTTC.